The 19 T cell receptor beta chains below come from one sample, sequenced in a study of blood T cell repertoires in COVID-19 (dated by TCRdb to 2020 to 2022). Receptors were amplified or captured by the immunoSEQ multiplex PCR assay. TCRdb's version of the immuneACCESS table is confined to in-frame rearrangements and falls short of the full clone set. An unresolved V gene accounts for under half of the shortfall where checked; the remainder is of unknown origin. The sample table shows 90,000 to 130,000 clones, and roughly four fifths are seen once. The ten largest make up 16% of the sample. Sequenced input: peripheral blood. The receptor source for this set is an older woman with acute or convalescent COVID-19.

The genes are TRBV4-1 and TRBJ1-6, with D maybe TRBD1 (5 bases). V gave up 1 base and J gave up 9 bases, with 10 bases separating them. This CDR3 is 14 amino acids long. Germline lookup yields CDR1 MGHRA and CDR2 YSYEKL. CDR3 sequence reads: CASSQVGGTSPLHF. CDR3 sequence (DNA): TGCGCCAGCAGCCAAGTCGGCGGGACTTCACCCCTCCACTTT.

The J gene is TRBJ2-7, the V gene TRBV29-1; 8 bases line up with TRBD1. Germline assignment: CDR1 SQVTM and CDR2 ANQGSEA. The CDR3 sequence is 15 residues long. The ends lost 7 bases at V and 3 bases at J; junction bases unmatched: 14. The CDR3 is CSAKTSGTGDYEQYF. In DNA form, the CDR3 reads TGCAGCGCGAAAACTTCCGGGACAGGAGACTACGAGCAGTACTTC.

The chain joins TRBV20-1 to TRBJ2-7; no clear D. The CDR3 extends over 11 amino acids. V gave up 3 bases and J gave up 4 bases, with 7 bases separating them. In germline, CDR1 is DFQATT, CDR2 SNEGSKA (reference sequence). CDR3 amino acids: CSASNSYEQYF. CDR3 nucleotide sequence: TGCAGTGCTAGTAATTCGTACGAGCAGTACTTC.

Only a few counts were recorded for this clone. The J gene is TRBJ2-5, the V gene TRBV18; TRBD2 might be the D (5 bases). V lost 8 bases and J 10 bases, leaving 11 bases between the germline ends. The CDR3 is 10 amino acids. The germline V gene encodes CDR1 KGHSH and CDR2 LQKENI. The CDR3 region is CASAEGVQYF. For the CDR3, the DNA is TGTGCCAGCGCAGAGGGTGTCCAGTACTTC.

This chain uses TRBV29-1 with TRBJ1-2; D gene unclear. V gave up 7 bases and J gave up 6 bases, with 15 bases separating them. This CDR3 contains 12 residues. Germline V gene sequence: CDR1 SQVTM, CDR2 ANQGSEA. The CDR3, as DNA: TGCAGCGGACTCCGGGGTTTACATGGCTACACCTTC. Its translation: CSGLRGLHGYTF.

This chain joins TRBV6-5 and TRBJ2-7; 7 bases are shared with TRBD2. The CDR3 has 12 amino acids. The V and J ends lost 6 bases and 11 bases, in that order; junction bases with no gene match: 10. Per germline, CDR1 MNHEY and CDR2 SVGAGI. CDR3 amino acids: CASSGGSAREYF. CDR3 DNA sequence: TGTGCCAGCAGCGGGGGGTCCGCGAGGGAGTACTTC.

The genes are TRBV11-3 and TRBJ2-3; TRBD2 agrees at 12 bases. Germline loops: CDR1 SGHNT, CDR2 YENEEA. This CDR3 is built from 16 residues. The ends lost 5 bases at V and 2 bases at J; junction bases unmatched: 5. CDR3 DNA: TGTGCCAGCAGCCCTTGGACTAGCGGGGACACAGATACGCAGTATTTT. Residues: CASSPWTSGDTDTQYF.

V usage is TRBV5-1 and J usage is TRBJ1-4; D is possibly TRBD1 (5 bases). The CDR3 is 15 amino acids. In germline, CDR1 is SGHRS, CDR2 YFSETQ. Trimming removed 5 bases at V and 8 bases at J, with 19 bases between. CDR3 nucleotides: TGCGCCAGCAGTCGCGACAGCCCGCTTAAGGAAAAACTGTTTTTT. This sequence encodes CASSRDSPLKEKLFF.

This chain links TRBV11-3 with TRBJ2-7; possibly TRBD2 for D (5 bases). This CDR3 spans 15 amino acids. V was pared by 8 bases and J by 0 bases, with 17 bases between. The germline V gene has CDR1 SGHNT and CDR2 YENEEA. The CDR3 DNA reads TGTGCCAGCGTCCGCGGCGTAGGGAGCTCCTACGAGCAGTACTTC. This gives the protein CASVRGVGSSYEQYF.

This chain joins TRBV4-3 and TRBJ2-1; 12 nucleotides align to TRBD2. The CDR3 is 17 amino acids. V was clipped by 0 bases and J by 6 bases; unmatched bases: 6. Germline CDR1 is LGHNA and CDR2 is YSLEER. CDR3 DNA: TGCGCCAGCAGCCAAGATAGCCTAGCGGGGGGGCCCAATGAGCAGTTCTTC. Residues: CASSQDSLAGGPNEQFF.

As concerns this clone: The junction does not match germline at one end; this may be a read error. The chain has TRBV6-5 and TRBJ1-2, with a possible D match to TRBD1 (6 bases). The V gene's germline CDR1 is MNHEY and CDR2 SVGAGI. This CDR3 region has 12 residues. CDR3 sequence: CASQGPKYGYTF. As DNA, the CDR3 is TGTGCCAGCCAGGGGCCTAAGTATGGCTACACCTTC.

This chain connects TRBV11-3 to TRBJ1-6; D gene unclear. Germline loops: CDR1 SGHNT, CDR2 YENEEA. Trimming took 5 bases from V and 14 from J, leaving 13 bases between them. This CDR3 comprises 12 residues. CDR3 DNA: TGTGCCAGCAGCGTCTCTTCGGGATCCCTCCACTTT. Protein product: CASSVSSGSLHF. Full variable domain (outside the CDR3, taken from reference TRBV11-3 and TRBJ1-6): EAGVVQSPRYKIIEKKQPVAFWCNPISGHNTLYWYLQNLGQGPELLIRYENEEAVDDSQLPKDRFSAERLKGVDSTLKIQPAELGDSAVYLCASSVSSGSLHFGNGTRLTVT.

This clone was seen a few times. The V call is TRBV12-5, the J call TRBJ1-6, with D perhaps TRBD1 (5 bases). CDR1 and CDR2 (germline): LGHNT, FRNRAP. The CDR3 consists of 14 residues. The V and J ends lost 1 base and 11 bases respectively, with 12 bases between them. CDR3 amino acids: CASGLEGEWAPLHF. The CDR3, as DNA: TGTGCTAGTGGTTTGGAAGGGGAATGGGCACCCCTCCACTTT.

In nucleotides, the CDR3 is TGTGCCAGCAGTTACTCGGACAGGGCGGTGGGTGGCTACACCTTC. This encodes CASSYSDRAVGGYTF. The chain combines TRBV6-6 with TRBJ1-2; 8 bases agree with TRBD1. The CDR3 has 15 amino acids. J lost 7 bases, V lost 0 bases, and 7 bases had no gene match. CDR1 MNHNY and CDR2 SVGAGI come from the germline V gene (reference sequence).

This rearrangement joins TRBV4-1 to TRBJ1-5; maybe TRBD1 (6 bases). Germline V gene data show CDR1 as MGHRA and CDR2 as YSYEKL. V was trimmed by 0 bases and J by 4 bases, leaving 13 bases between them. The CDR3 spans 16 residues. CDR3 amino acids: CASSQEQGMKNQPQHF. DNA for the CDR3: TGCGCCAGCAGCCAAGAACAGGGTATGAAAAATCAGCCCCAGCATTTT.

The V gene is TRBV9, the J gene TRBJ2-5, with D perhaps matching TRBD2 (6 bases). V was shortened by 0 bases and J by 5 bases, with 20 bases between the two germline ends. CDR3 size: 17 residues. Germline-derived CDR1 and CDR2 are SGDLS and YYNGEE. DNA for the CDR3: TGTGCCAGCAGCGTAGCTGCCACTGCCAAGGGACTCGAGACCCAGTACTTC. Amino acids: CASSVAATAKGLETQYF.

The chain uses TRBV12-3 or TRBV12-4 and TRBJ2-7; no clear D. V was trimmed by 5 bases and J by 3 bases, leaving 8 bases between them. The CDR3 spans 12 residues. The CDR3 sequence: CASSLYGYEQYF. CDR3 coding DNA: TGTGCCAGCAGTCTCTACGGCTACGAGCAGTACTTC.

The chain recombines TRBV29-1 with TRBJ1-1, with a tentative D call TRBD1 (6 bases). CDR1 is SQVTM, CDR2 ANQGSEA, per germline. The CDR3 has 13 amino acids. The V end was cut by 7 bases, the J end by 0 bases, with 12 bases between. The CDR3 region is CSAQNRVNTEAFF. The CDR3 region has the DNA TGCAGCGCCCAAAACAGGGTGAACACTGAAGCTTTCTTT. The variable domain in full, with the rest retrieved from reference TRBV29-1 and TRBJ1-1, is SAVISQKPSRDICQRGTSLTIQCQVDSQVTMMFWYRQQPGQSLTLIATANQGSEATYESGFVIDKFPISRPNLTFSTLTVSNMSPEDSSIYLCSAQNRVNTEAFFGQGTRLTVV.

This chain connects TRBV3-1 (or the pseudogene TRBV3-2) to TRBJ2-1; 11 bases agree with TRBD2. The CDR3 consists of 18 residues. CDR1 and CDR2 (germline): LGHDT, YNNKEL (reference sequence). After removal of 4 bases from V and 1 base from J, the junction contained 9 bases not matched to a gene. CDR3 residues: CASSRDGSGGASYNEQFF. Written as DNA, the CDR3 is TGTGCCAGCAGCCGTGATGGTAGCGGGGGGGCTTCCTACAATGAGCAGTTCTTC.